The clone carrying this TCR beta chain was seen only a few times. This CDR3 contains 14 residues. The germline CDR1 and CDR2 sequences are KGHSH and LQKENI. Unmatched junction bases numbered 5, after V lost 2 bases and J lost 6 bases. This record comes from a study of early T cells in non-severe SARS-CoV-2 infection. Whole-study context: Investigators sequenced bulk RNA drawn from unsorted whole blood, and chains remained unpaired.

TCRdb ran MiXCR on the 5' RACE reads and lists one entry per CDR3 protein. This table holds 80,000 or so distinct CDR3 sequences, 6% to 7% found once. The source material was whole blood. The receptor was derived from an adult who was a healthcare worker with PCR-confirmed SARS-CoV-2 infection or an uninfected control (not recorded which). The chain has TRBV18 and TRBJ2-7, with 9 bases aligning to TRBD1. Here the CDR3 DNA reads TGTGCCAGCTCACCAGGGACAGGGTCCCGCGAGCAGTACTTC. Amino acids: CASSPGTGSREQYF.